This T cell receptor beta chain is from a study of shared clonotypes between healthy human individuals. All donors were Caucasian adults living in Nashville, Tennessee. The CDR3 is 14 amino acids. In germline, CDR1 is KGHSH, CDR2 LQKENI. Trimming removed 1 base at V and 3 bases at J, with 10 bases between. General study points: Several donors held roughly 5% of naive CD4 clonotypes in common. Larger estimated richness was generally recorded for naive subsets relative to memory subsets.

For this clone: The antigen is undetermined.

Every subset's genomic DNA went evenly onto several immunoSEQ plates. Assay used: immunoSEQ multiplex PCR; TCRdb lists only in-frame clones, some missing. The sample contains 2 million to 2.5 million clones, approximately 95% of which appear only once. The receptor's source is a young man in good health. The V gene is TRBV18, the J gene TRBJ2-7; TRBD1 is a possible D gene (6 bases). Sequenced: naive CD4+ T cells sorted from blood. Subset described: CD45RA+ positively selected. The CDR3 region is CASSPRTANYEQYF. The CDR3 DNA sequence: TGTGCCAGCTCACCACGGACAGCCAACTACGAGCAGTACTTC. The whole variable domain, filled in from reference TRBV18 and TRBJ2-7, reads NAGVMQNPRHLVRRRGQEARLRCSPMKGHSHVYWYRQLPEEGLKFMVYLQKENIIDESGMPKERFSAEFPKEGPSILRIQQVVRGDSAAYFCASSPRTANYEQYFGPGTRLTVT.